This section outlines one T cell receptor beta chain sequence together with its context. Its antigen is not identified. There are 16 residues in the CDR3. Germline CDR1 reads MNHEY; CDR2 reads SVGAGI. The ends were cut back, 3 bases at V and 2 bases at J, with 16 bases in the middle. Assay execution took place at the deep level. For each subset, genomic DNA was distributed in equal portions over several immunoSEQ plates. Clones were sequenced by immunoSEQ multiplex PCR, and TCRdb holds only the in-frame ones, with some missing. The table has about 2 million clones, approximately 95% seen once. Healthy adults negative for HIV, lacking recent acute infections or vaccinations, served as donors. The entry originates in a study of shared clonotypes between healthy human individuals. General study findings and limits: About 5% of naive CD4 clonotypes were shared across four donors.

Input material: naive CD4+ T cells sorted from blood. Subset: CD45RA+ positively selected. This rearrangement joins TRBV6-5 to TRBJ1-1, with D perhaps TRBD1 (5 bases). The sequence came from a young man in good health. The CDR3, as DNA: TGTGCCAGCAGTTATCTGGCAGGGTGGCTCAACACTGAAGCTTTCTTT. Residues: CASSYLAGWLNTEAFF.